The rows below give T cell receptor beta chains drawn from one sample of a study of blood T cell repertoires in COVID-19. This table comes from immunoSEQ multiplex PCR, and its TCRdb copy is limited to in-frame clones, with some not included. The profile shows fewer than 90,000 clones, about 80% of them singletons. The sample consisted of peripheral blood. These receptors all come from a woman aged 80 or older with acute or convalescent COVID-19. The CDR3 runs from the conserved cysteine through the conserved F or W. A D gene is named only where the DNA matches it firmly. Clone size is given for some rows only: seen once, a few or many times, or a class if the clone is expanded.

TRBJ1-2 | TRBD1 | . | TRBV2 | CASSPFAGTALSYGYTF | TGTGCCAGCAGCCCCTTCGCCGGGACAGCCCTTTCCTATGGCTACACCTTC
TRBJ2-2 | . | . | TRBV5-8 | CASSAGTPNTGELFF | TGTGCCAGCAGCGCCGGGACTCCGAACACCGGGGAGCTGTTTTTT
TRBJ2-1 | . | . | TRBV12-2 | CASRSSGGLYNEQFF | TGTGCAAGTCGCTCGAGCGGGGGCCTCTACAATGAGCAGTTCTTC
TRBJ2-3 | TRBD2 | . | TRBV4-2 | CASSQVAGGHTDTQYF | TGTGCCAGCAGCCAGGTAGCGGGAGGTCACACAGATACGCAGTATTTT
TRBJ2-1 | . | . | TRBV24-1 | CATSDFGNEQFF | TGTGCCACCAGTGATTTCGGTAATGAGCAGTTCTTC
TRBJ1-2 | . | . | TRBV19 | CAIRPDSYYGYTF | TGTGCCATCCGTCCTGACAGCTACTATGGCTACACCTTC
TRBJ1-5 | . | . | TRBV2 | CASSEAKRVNQPQHF | TGTGCCAGCAGTGAAGCGAAGCGGGTTAATCAGCCCCAGCATTTT
TRBJ2-7 | . | few | TRBV30 | CAWSRSDGTYEQYF | TGTGCCTGGAGCAGGTCCGACGGGACCTACGAGCAGTACTTC
TRBJ2-1 | TRBD2 | . | TRBV24-1 | CATSDSAGGNNEQFF | TGTGCCACCAGTGATTCGGCGGGGGGGAACAATGAGCAGTTCTTC
TRBJ2-7 | . | few | TRBV5-6 | CASSLQGSSYEQYF | TGTGCCAGCAGCTTGCAGGGGTCAAGCTACGAGCAGTACTTC
TRBJ1-2 | TRBD1 | . | TRBV6-5 | CASSSWTGKGYGYTF | TGTGCCAGCAGTTCCTGGACAGGGAAGGGCTATGGCTACACCTTC
TRBJ2-7 | TRBD2 | . | TRBV4-2 | CASSQDGTSGRAPRATEQYF | TGTGCCAGCAGCCAAGATGGGACTAGCGGGAGGGCCCCGAGGGCTACCGAGCAGTACTTC
TRBJ2-5 | TRBD2 | few | TRBV7-9 | CASSPGAGVLETQYF | TGTGCCAGCAGCCCCGGAGCGGGAGTCTTAGAGACCCAGTACTTC
TRBJ2-2 | . | . | TRBV7-6 | CASSFQGRTGELFF | TGTGCCAGCAGCTTCCAGGGCCGCACCGGGGAGCTGTTTTTT
TRBJ2-5 | TRBD1 | . | TRBV14 | CASSHYRGETQYF | TGTGCCAGCAGCCATTACAGGGGAGAGACCCAGTACTTC
TRBJ1-5 | . | . | TRBV5-1 | CASSSSGEGQPQHF | TGCGCCAGCAGCTCTTCAGGGGAAGGTCAGCCCCAGCATTTT
TRBJ2-5 | TRBD2 | . | TRBV3-1/TRBV3-2 | CASSHGAGGGTQYF | TGTGCCAGCAGCCACGGGGCGGGAGGAGGGACCCAGTACTTC
TRBJ2-7 | TRBD2 | few | TRBV19 | CASSRTSGSREQYF | TGTGCCAGTAGTCGGACTAGCGGGAGTCGAGAGCAGTACTTC
TRBJ1-1 | TRBD1 | . | TRBV18 | CASSLRTGRNTEAFF | TGTGCCAGCTCACTTCGGACAGGGAGGAACACTGAAGCTTTCTTT
TRBJ2-7 | TRBD2 | . | TRBV5-4 | CASSLAIASGHSYEQYF | TGTGCCAGCAGCTTGGCCATAGCTAGCGGACATTCCTACGAGCAGTACTTC
TRBJ2-2 | . | few | TRBV18 | CASSQGTLNTGELFF | TGTGCCAGCTCTCAAGGGACACTCAACACCGGGGAGCTGTTTTTT
TRBJ1-2 | . | . | TRBV7-6 | CASSLEPANYGYTF | TGTGCCAGCAGCTTAGAGCCGGCTAACTATGGCTACACCTTC
TRBJ1-2 | TRBD1 | . | TRBV11-2 | CASSLSLGTGGYYGYTF | TGTGCCAGCAGCTTAAGCCTAGGGACAGGGGGGTATTATGGCTACACCTTC
TRBJ1-5 | . | . | TRBV19 | CATKHTGSNQPQHF | TGTGCCACTAAGCATACAGGGAGCAATCAGCCCCAGCATTTT
TRBJ1-1 | . | . | TRBV19 | CASSMTATRGGTEAFF | TGTGCCAGTAGTATGACAGCTACCAGGGGTGGCACTGAAGCTTTCTTT
TRBJ1-5 | . | . | TRBV19 | CASRGRNNQPQHF | TGTGCCAGTAGAGGGAGGAACAATCAGCCCCAGCATTTT
TRBJ1-2 | . | . | TRBV3-1/TRBV3-2 | CASSRLRTARRGYGYTF | TGTGCCAGCAGCCGTTTACGGACTGCCCGGCGGGGCTATGGCTACACCTTC
TRBJ2-3 | . | . | TRBV7-8 | CASSPRRGGGTDTQYF | TGTGCCAGCAGCCCCCGGAGGGGGGGTGGCACAGATACGCAGTATTTT
TRBJ1-2 | TRBD1 | . | TRBV2 | CASRDRGAGYTF | TGTGCCAGCAGGGACAGGGGGGCCGGCTACACCTTC
TRBJ1-2 | . | once | TRBV5-1 | CASSLGTEAYTF | TGCGCCAGCAGCTTGGGGACAGAAGCCTACACCTTC
TRBJ1-6 | . | . | TRBV12-3/TRBV12-4 | CASSQLRSPLHF | TGTGCCAGCAGCCAACTTCGGTCACCCCTCCACTTT
TRBJ1-1 | TRBD1 | . | TRBV5-1 | CASSSGTGGTEAFF | TGCGCCAGCAGTTCCGGGACAGGGGGCACTGAAGCTTTCTTT
TRBJ2-5 | TRBD2 | . | TRBV5-1 | CASSGTSRETQYF | TGCGCCAGCAGCGGGACTAGCCGGGAGACCCAGTACTTC
TRBJ1-2 | . | . | TRBV7-8 | CASSLGAAYGYTF | TGTGCCAGCAGCTTAGGGGCAGCTTATGGCTACACCTTC
TRBJ1-6 | . | . | TRBV14 | CASSQELGGSPLHF | TGTGCCAGCAGCCAAGAATTGGGGGGATCACCCCTCCACTTT
TRBJ1-2 | . | . | TRBV24-1 | CATSDPGRGGNGYTF | TGTGCCACCAGTGACCCGGGTCGAGGGGGAAATGGCTACACCTTC
TRBJ1-1 | . | . | TRBV10-3 | CAISEAWHTEAFF | TGTGCCATCAGTGAGGCTTGGCACACTGAAGCTTTCTTT
TRBJ1-5 | TRBD1 | . | TRBV5-5 | CASSPRTGEDQPQHF | TGTGCCAGCAGTCCCCGGACAGGGGAGGATCAGCCCCAGCATTTT
TRBJ2-3 | TRBD2 | . | TRBV2 | CASSWTSRTDTQYF | TGTGCCAGCAGTTGGACTAGCAGAACAGATACGCAGTATTTT
TRBJ1-2 | TRBD1 | . | TRBV3-1/TRBV3-2 | CASSQSQGSYTF | TGTGCCAGCAGCCAATCACAGGGGAGCTACACCTTC
TRBJ2-7 | TRBD1 | . | TRBV5-1 | CASSWMGTGYEQYF | TGCGCCAGCAGCTGGATGGGGACAGGGTACGAGCAGTACTTC
TRBJ1-4 | . | . | TRBV5-1 | CASSLSGTGDEKLFF | TGCGCCAGCAGCTTGTCTGGGACTGGCGATGAAAAACTGTTTTTT
TRBJ1-4 | TRBD1 | . | TRBV30 | CAWSVPGQGIEKLFF | TGTGCCTGGAGTGTACCGGGACAGGGTATAGAAAAACTGTTTTTT
TRBJ1-2 | . | . | TRBV10-2 | CASSATASNYGYTF | TGCGCCAGCAGCGCGACAGCATCTAACTATGGCTACACCTTC
TRBJ2-2 | . | . | TRBV19 | CASSPYINTGELFF | TGTGCCAGTAGTCCTTACATCAACACCGGGGAGCTGTTTTTT
TRBJ1-5 | TRBD1 | . | TRBV19 | CASSTQTGSVQPQHF | TGTGCCAGTAGTACACAGACAGGGTCAGTTCAGCCCCAGCATTTT
TRBJ2-7 | TRBD1 | few | TRBV7-9 | CASSLQGEYYEQYF | TGTGCCAGCAGCTTGCAGGGGGAGTACTACGAGCAGTACTTC
TRBJ1-4 | TRBD1 | . | TRBV30 | CAWSLRKGAREKLFF | TGTGCCTGGAGTCTTAGGAAGGGGGCGAGAGAAAAACTGTTTTTT
TRBJ2-7 | . | many | TRBV7-9 | CASSPRRALAYEQYF | TGTGCCAGCAGCCCGAGGAGGGCCCTCGCCTACGAGCAGTACTTC
TRBJ2-5 | . | . | TRBV11-2 | CASSQNTGKEETQYF | TGTGCCAGCAGTCAAAACACAGGGAAAGAAGAGACCCAGTACTTC
TRBJ2-7 | TRBD1 | few | TRBV19 | CASSMVLGQGGQYF | TGTGCCAGTAGTATGGTCCTCGGACAGGGTGGGCAGTACTTC
TRBJ2-2 | . | few | TRBV7-6 | CASSFGVTGPGGELFF | TGTGCCAGCAGCTTTGGGGTAACAGGGCCTGGCGGGGAGCTGTTTTTT